Below are 14 T cell receptor beta chains sequenced from a single sample in a study of blood T cell repertoires in COVID-19. Profiled with immunoSEQ multiplex PCR; TCRdb holds only in-frame clones, not every one. There are some 150,000 clones in the sample; approximately 80% occur only once, and approximately 4.6% lies in the top ten. Specimen: peripheral blood. These TCRs come from a human donor in a cohort sampled during active COVID-19.

This chain connects TRBV9 to TRBJ1-6, with D unclear. This CDR3 is 14 amino acids long. The germline V gene has CDR1 SGDLS and CDR2 YYNGEE. The V end was cut by 2 bases, the J end by 10 bases, with 13 bases between. The CDR3 loop is CASSVEGQGSPLHF. As DNA, the CDR3 is TGTGCCAGCAGCGTGGAGGGCCAAGGATCACCCCTCCACTTT.

With respect to this clone: An end of the junction differs from the germline gene, which may be a read error. V is TRBV6-1 and J is TRBJ2-3, with 7 bases lining up with TRBD1. This CDR3 comprises 17 residues. CDR1 is MNHNS, CDR2 SASEGT, per germline. The CDR3 loop is CASSQAPTTGLTDTQYF. In DNA form, the CDR3 reads TGTGCCAGCAGTCAAGCCCCTACGACAGGGCTCACAGATACGCAGTATTTT.

The chain links TRBV2 to TRBJ1-4, with 7 bases lining up with TRBD1. J gave up 5 bases and V 6 bases, and 6 bases lay outside the gene matches. CDR1 SNHLY and CDR2 FYNNEI come from the germline V gene. The length of the CDR3 is 14 residues. This chain's CDR3 is CASRPGTENEKLFF. CDR3 sequence (DNA): TGTGCCAGCAGACCCGGGACAGAGAATGAAAAACTGTTTTTT.

CDR3 protein: CASSSSNWALTGDNEQFF. DNA of the CDR3: TGTGCCAGCAGCTCTAGCAATTGGGCCTTAACTGGGGACAATGAGCAGTTCTTC. The chain is built from TRBV7-9 and TRBJ2-1; D is perhaps TRBD2 (5 bases). Germline values: CDR1 SEHNR, CDR2 FQNEAQ (reference sequence). Trimming took off 4 bases at V and 5 bases at J, with 24 bases between the two ends. The CDR3 length is 18 residues.

This chain connects TRBV19 to TRBJ2-2; TRBD1 aligns across 9 bases. With V trimmed by 5 bases and J by 0 bases, 7 bases remained unmatched. CDR3 length equals 17 residues. Per the germline V gene, CDR1 is LNHDA and CDR2 is SQIVND (reference sequence). CDR3 sequence: CASSVNRGRTNTGELFF. The CDR3 nucleotides read TGTGCCAGTAGTGTAAACAGGGGGCGGACGAACACCGGGGAGCTGTTTTTT.

The CDR3 coding sequence is TGTGCCAGCAGGGGCTCCCGCTCCTACGAGCAGTACGTC. The encoded protein is CASRGSRSYEQYV. The J gene is TRBJ2-7, the V gene TRBV2; D is unclear. The germline CDR1 and CDR2 sequences are SNHLY and FYNNEI. CDR3 length: 13 amino acids. Trimming stripped 6 bases from V and 0 bases from J, with 9 bases between.

CDR3 amino acids: CATSDFPEGHAGELFF. CDR3 bases: TGTGCCACCAGCGACTTTCCCGAGGGTCATGCCGGGGAGCTGTTTTTT. The V and J genes are TRBV15 and TRBJ2-2; D is perhaps TRBD2 (5 bases). CDR1 and CDR2 from the germline V gene are LNHNV and YYDKDF (reference sequence). The CDR3 totals 16 residues. V shed 5 bases and J shed 6 bases, with 19 bases lying between them.

The chain joins TRBV9 to TRBJ1-6; 8 bases line up with TRBD1. Trimming removed 3 bases from V and 9 bases from J; junction bases left unmatched: 11. The CDR3 runs to 16 residues. The germline V gene encodes CDR1 SGDLS and CDR2 YYNGEE. The CDR3 reads CASSADGTGLGSPLHF. The CDR3 nucleotides are TGTGCCAGCAGCGCTGACGGGACAGGTCTGGGTTCACCCCTCCACTTT.

This chain joins TRBV5-6 and TRBJ1-6, with D possibly matching TRBD1 (5 bases). Between the trimmed V and J ends, which lost 0 bases and 9 bases, there was a span of 10 bases. The germline V gene encodes CDR1 SGHDT and CDR2 YYEEEE. This CDR3 has 14 amino acids. CDR3 in amino acids: CASSLGDSSSPLHF. The DNA of the CDR3 is TGTGCCAGCAGCTTGGGTGACAGTTCTTCACCCCTCCACTTT.

The V gene is TRBV27, the J gene TRBJ2-3; D remains ambiguous. The CDR3 spans 13 residues. V shed 4 bases and J shed 8 bases, with 13 bases lying between them. The germline CDR1 and CDR2 sequences are MNHEY and SMNVEV (reference sequence). The CDR3 DNA is TGTGCCAGCAGTTCACAACTCCGGAGTACGCAGTATTTT. Protein product: CASSSQLRSTQYF.

The chain has TRBV9 and TRBJ2-2, with D possibly matching TRBD1 (6 bases). Trimming removed 4 bases from V and 0 bases from J, with 10 bases in between. The CDR3 totals 15 residues. Germline values: CDR1 SGDLS, CDR2 YYNGEE. The DNA of the CDR3 is TGTGCCAGCAGCCCAACAGGGTCGAACACCGGGGAGCTGTTTTTT. Translating it yields CASSPTGSNTGELFF.

This chain joins TRBV9 and TRBJ1-6, with a weak D call TRBD1 (6 bases). V lost 4 bases, J lost 7 bases, and 6 bases lay in between. This CDR3 spans 12 amino acids. In germline, CDR1 is SGDLS, CDR2 YYNGEE. The CDR3 DNA is TGTGCCAGCAGCCAGGGGAATTCACCCCTCCACTTT. Translation: CASSQGNSPLHF.

The chain combines TRBV19 with TRBJ1-2, with TRBD1 as a possible D gene (5 bases). V shed 5 bases and J shed 4 bases, with 17 bases lying between them. The germline V gene has CDR1 LNHDA and CDR2 SQIVND (reference sequence). This CDR3 is built from 15 residues. The CDR3 bases are TGTGCCAGTAGTGAGACAGTGGGGCGAGGCTATGGCTACACCTTC. Its protein is CASSETVGRGYGYTF.

The chain employs TRBV7-9 and TRBJ2-1; a weak D match, TRBD2 (6 bases). Trimming took off 5 bases at V and 4 bases at J, with 21 bases between the two ends. CDR1 and CDR2 from the germline V gene are SEHNR and FQNEAQ (reference sequence). The CDR3 totals 17 residues. As DNA, the CDR3 is TGTGCCAGCAGCCCGAACCCTCCTAGCGTAGGTTACAATGAGCAGTTCTTC. Amino acids: CASSPNPPSVGYNEQFF.